This T cell receptor beta chain is drawn from a study of cytomegalovirus exposure and HLA in healthy donors. General study findings and limits: Listed as cytomegalovirus-associated were approximately 160 TCR beta chains. Earlier analysis found most TCR beta V segments productive about 87% or about 30% of the time.

As for this clone: Its antigen is not known. The identical CDR3 is also encoded by other nucleotide sequences in the sample.

The study ran its PCR with 60 Vbeta and 13 Jbeta primers. TCRdb's table, derived via immunoSEQ multiplex PCR, lists solely in-frame clones and lacks some. The sample lists about 150,000 clones, 73% occurring once. V was clipped by 5 bases and J by 5 bases, with 21 bases between them. Germline V lookup: CDR1 SGHNT, CDR2 YENEEA. The CDR3 length is 16 residues. The material sequenced was PBMCs. This TCR derives from a woman in her late teens or twenties in good health and CMV-seronegative. V usage is TRBV11-3 and J usage is TRBJ2-5; D might be TRBD2 (6 bases). CDR3 coding DNA: TGTGCCAGCAGCCCGGAGGGGACCCAGACGTGGGAGACCCAGTACTTC. Translation gives CASSPEGTQTWETQYF.